Here is one TCR beta chain with its context. What it recognizes is unknown. CDR1 and CDR2 (germline): LNHNV, YYDKDF (reference sequence). J was trimmed by 6 bases and V by 0 bases; bases with no gene match: 4. This CDR3 is built from 15 residues. These data come from a study of T cell repertoires and HLA-DP antigens. Primers targeted 54 TRBV and 13 TRBJ segments. Sequencing used immunoSEQ multiplex PCR; TCRdb keeps in-frame clones, though not all of them. The table records approximately 100,000 clones, around nine tenths of them present only once. Source material: CD4+ T cells from PBMCs. The clonotype originates from a man aged 50-59 years in good health and CMV-seronegative. This sequence joins TRBV15 and TRBJ2-2; 7 bases align to TRBD2. Written as DNA, the CDR3 is TGTGCCACCAGCAGAGATGGGAGGGCATCCGGGGAGCTGTTTTTT. Amino acid sequence: CATSRDGRASGELFF.